This T cell receptor (beta chain) was obtained from a study of regulatory T cells in long-lasting Graves disease. About this clonotype itself: The junction shows a germline mismatch at one end, possibly a read error.

Time point given: newly diagnosed GD, antithyroid drugs for less than 3 months. The authors made the TCR library using RNA they extracted from PBMCs. Building of the TCR beta libraries involved iRepertoire HTBI primers and Arm-PCR of CDR3 regions. Via MiXCR, TCRdb re-called the multiplex PCR reads, giving one row per CDR3 protein. The sample lists about 530,000 distinct CDR3 sequences, about 16% seen once, with 25% in the top ten. This sample also belongs to another study, concerning T cells in Graves' hyperthyroidism and ophthalmopathy. From that paper: A first-round RT-PCR of the TCR CDR3 used the HTBI primer set.

The source material was peripheral blood mononuclear cells (PBMCs), sampled at new diagnosis, from a patient treated with antithyroid drugs. The clonotype was recovered from a woman aged 35-65 years with Graves disease.

CDR3 sequence reads: CASSPTRSEALF. The DNA for the CDR3 is TGTGCCAGCAGCCCCACCCGGTCTGAAGCTCTCTTT. The chain recombines TRBV2 with TRBJ1-1, with D unclear. The CDR3 length is 12 residues. The germline V gene has CDR1 SNHLY and CDR2 FYNNEI. Full variable domain (rest looked up from reference TRBV2 and TRBJ1-1): EPEVTQTPSHQVTQMGQEVILRCVPISNHLYFYWYRQILGQKVEFLVSFYNNEISEKSEIFDDQFSVERPDGSNFTLKIRSTKLEDSAMYFCASSPTRSEALFGQGTRLTVV.